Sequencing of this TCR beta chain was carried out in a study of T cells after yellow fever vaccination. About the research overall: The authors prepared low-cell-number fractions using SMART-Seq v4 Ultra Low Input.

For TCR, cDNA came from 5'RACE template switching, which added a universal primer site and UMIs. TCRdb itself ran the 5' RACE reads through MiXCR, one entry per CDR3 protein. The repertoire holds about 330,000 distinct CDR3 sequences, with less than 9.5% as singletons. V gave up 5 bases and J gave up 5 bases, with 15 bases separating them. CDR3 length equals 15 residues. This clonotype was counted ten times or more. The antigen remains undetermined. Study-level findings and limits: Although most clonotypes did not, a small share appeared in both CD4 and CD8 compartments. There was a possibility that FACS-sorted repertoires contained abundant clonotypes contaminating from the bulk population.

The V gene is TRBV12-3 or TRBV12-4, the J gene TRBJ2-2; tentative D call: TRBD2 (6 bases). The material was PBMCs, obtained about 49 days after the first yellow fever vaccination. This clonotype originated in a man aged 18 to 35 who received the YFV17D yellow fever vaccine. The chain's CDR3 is CASSRRDGGTGELFF. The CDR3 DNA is TGTGCCAGCAGTCGCCGGGACGGAGGGACCGGGGAGCTGTTTTTT.